Described below is a single T cell receptor (beta chain) sequence and its context. This sample was taken from a study of human T cells and chemical hapten exposure. Study-level background: Weekly scalp doses of diphenylcyclopropenone were given to patients during the roughly 23-week study. Per-sample TCR yields varied mainly from small pooled library volume differences.

CDR1 and CDR2 (germline): SGHDT, YYEEEE. V was pared by 4 bases and J by 0 bases, with 14 bases between. The CDR3 covers 15 residues. Time point described: patch test 2, 6 weeks after DPC sensitization. Stated treatment: therapeutic diphenylcyclopropenone sensitization with weekly scalp DPC. One entry per CDR3 protein, called by TCRdb with MiXCR from the RACE reads. This table holds some 96,000 distinct CDR3 sequences, 9% to 9.5% found once. The source is a woman aged 40 to 49 with alopecia areata. Some clones in this sample may be carry-over from other donors' samples. This sample comprised whole blood, obtained in connection with sensitization to the hapten diphenylcyclopropenone (DPC). This chain links TRBV5-6 with TRBJ2-7, with D possibly matching TRBD2 (7 bases). CDR3: CASSLGLGGSYEQYF. The DNA of the CDR3 is TGTGCCAGCAGCCTCGGACTAGGGGGCTCCTACGAGCAGTACTTC.